The clone carrying this T cell receptor beta chain was seen a handful of times. Its antigen remains unidentified. Germline CDR1 and CDR2: SGHNT and YYREEE (reference sequence). CDR3 size: 15 residues. V dropped 4 bases and J dropped 6; count of bases not matched to a gene: 9. All patients relapsed after autologous stem cell transplantation, and brentuximab vedotin exposure varied. Best responses fell into complete response, partial response or progressive disease. The sample is drawn from a study of PD-1 blockade in classical Hodgkin lymphoma. This table comes from immunoSEQ multiplex PCR, and its TCRdb copy is limited to in-frame clones, with some not included. Found here are 20,000 to 30,000 clones, almost 70% of them singletons; the top ten hold 2.5% to 3.5%. Points from the study as a whole: TCR diversity in CD4+, not CD8+, cells rose significantly by C4D1. Patients were excluded if nivolumab began under 1 year after ASCT (the autologous transplant). Complete responders had baseline diversity similar to newly diagnosed patients.

The origin of this receptor is a human donor with classical Hodgkin lymphoma. The starting material was peripheral blood mononuclear cells (PBMCs), obtained at baseline. The rearrangement uses TRBV5-4 and TRBJ2-2; 7 nucleotides match TRBD2. The CDR3 DNA reads as TGTGCCAGCAGCCCGCGGGAGAGGGTAGCCGGGGAGCTGTTTTTT. It specifies CASSPRERVAGELFF.